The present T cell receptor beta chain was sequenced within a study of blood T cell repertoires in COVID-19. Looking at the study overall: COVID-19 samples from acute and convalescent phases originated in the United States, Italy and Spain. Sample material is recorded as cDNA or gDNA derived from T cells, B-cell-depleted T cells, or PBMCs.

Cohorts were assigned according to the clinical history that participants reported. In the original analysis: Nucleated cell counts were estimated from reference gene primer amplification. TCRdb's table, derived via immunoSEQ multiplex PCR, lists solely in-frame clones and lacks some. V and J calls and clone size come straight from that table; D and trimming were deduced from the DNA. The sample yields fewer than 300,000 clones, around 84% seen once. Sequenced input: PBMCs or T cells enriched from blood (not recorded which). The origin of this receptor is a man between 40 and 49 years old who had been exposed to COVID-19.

The CDR3 DNA reads as TGTGCCAGCAGTTCTACAGGAACTTTAGCCAAAAACATTCAGTACTTC. It is translated as CASSSTGTLAKNIQYF. This chain uses TRBV27 with TRBJ2-4; possibly TRBD1 for D (5 bases). Per the germline V gene, CDR1 is MNHEY and CDR2 is SMNVEV (reference sequence). The CDR3 has 16 amino acids. Trimming stripped 4 bases from V and 0 bases from J, with 13 bases between.